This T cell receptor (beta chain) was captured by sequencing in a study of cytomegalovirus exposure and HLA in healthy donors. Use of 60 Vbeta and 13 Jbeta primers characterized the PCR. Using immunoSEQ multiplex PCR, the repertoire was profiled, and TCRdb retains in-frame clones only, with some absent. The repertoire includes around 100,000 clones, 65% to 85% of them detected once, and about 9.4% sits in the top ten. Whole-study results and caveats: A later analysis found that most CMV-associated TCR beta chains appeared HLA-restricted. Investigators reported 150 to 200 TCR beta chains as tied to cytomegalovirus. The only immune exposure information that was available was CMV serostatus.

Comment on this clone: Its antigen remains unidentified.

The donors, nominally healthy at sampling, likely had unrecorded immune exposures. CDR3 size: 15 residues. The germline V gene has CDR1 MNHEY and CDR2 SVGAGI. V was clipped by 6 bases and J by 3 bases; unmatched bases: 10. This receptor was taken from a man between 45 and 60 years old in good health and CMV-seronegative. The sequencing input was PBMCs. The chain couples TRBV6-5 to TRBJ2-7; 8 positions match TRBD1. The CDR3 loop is CASRSGGHGYYEQYF. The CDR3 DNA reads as TGTGCCAGCAGGTCAGGGGGCCACGGCTACTACGAGCAGTACTTC.